Listed here are 6 T cell receptor beta chains from one sample, sequenced in a study of long-term antiretroviral therapy in people with HIV. Version v3.0 of the immunoSEQ assay ran at survey level. Data came from immunoSEQ multiplex PCR; TCRdb stores just in-frame clones and leaves some out. This sample has approximately 35,000 clones, with roughly 77% found just once. The sequencing used unsorted PBMCs, collected 1.9 years after starting antiretroviral therapy. The receptors come from a man aged 18 to 35 with HIV.

The CDR3 nucleotides are TGCGCCAGCAGCTCGCCGGAGGGCCGTAATTCACCCCTCCACTTT. Encoded protein: CASSSPEGRNSPLHF. The chain couples TRBV5-1 to TRBJ1-6, with no clear D. The CDR3 has 15 residues. V lost 3 bases and J 6 bases, leaving 13 bases between the germline ends. Germline loops: CDR1 SGHRS, CDR2 YFSETQ.

The V call is TRBV5-1, the J call TRBJ2-1; D not resolved. This CDR3 is 15 amino acids long. The germline V and J ends were trimmed by 4 bases and 6 bases, with 17 bases remaining between them. CDR1 is SGHRS and CDR2 is YFSETQ in the germline V gene. The CDR3 here is CASSRSQTTGNEQFF. The CDR3 DNA sequence: TGCGCCAGCAGCCGTAGTCAGACAACGGGCAATGAGCAGTTCTTC.

The chain recombines TRBV27 with TRBJ2-7, with 7 bases aligning to TRBD1. The CDR3 is made up of 15 amino acids. The V segment lost 3 bases and the J segment 3 bases; nucleotides outside the gene matches: 8. From germline, CDR1 is MNHEY and CDR2 SMNVEV (reference sequence). CDR3 DNA: TGTGCCAGCAGTTTGGTCGGACAGGTAAACTACGAGCAGTACTTC. This codes for CASSLVGQVNYEQYF.

The CDR3 DNA is TGTGCCAGCAGCTTGGGACAGGGAAATAATGCCCCTCGCCACAGGGTCCTGACTTTC. Translated, it gives CASSLGQGNNAPRHRVLTF. This chain links TRBV5-4 with TRBJ2-6; TRBD1 matches at 7 bases. The CDR3 loop spans 19 amino acids. The junction had 22 bases not matched to a gene; V was cut back by 0 bases and J by 13 bases. Looked up from germline, CDR1 is SGHNT and CDR2 is YYREEE (reference sequence).

The rearrangement uses TRBV4-2 and TRBJ1-1; 7 bases are a match to TRBD1. The CDR3 loop spans 13 amino acids. Germline-derived CDR1 and CDR2 are LGHNA and YNFKEQ. With V trimmed by 4 bases and J by 3 bases, 2 bases remained unmatched. The CDR3 DNA is TGTGCCAGCAGCCCTGACAGGGACACTGAAGCTTTCTTT. This sequence encodes CASSPDRDTEAFF.

This clone has a single count. The chain links TRBV12-5 to TRBJ2-3, with D perhaps being TRBD1 or TRBD2 (5 bases each). The CDR3 loop spans 18 amino acids. Germline assignment: CDR1 LGHNT and CDR2 FRNRAP. Trimming left V 0 bases short and J 1 base short, with 17 bases between. DNA for the CDR3: TGTGCTAGTGGTTTGGTCGTGGATGGGACGGCCCGCACAGATACGCAGTATTTT. Its protein product is CASGLVVDGTARTDTQYF.